This TCR beta chain was found in a study of OX40 agonist ivuxolimab in advanced cancers. Repertoires were generated with immunoSEQ multiplex PCR, while TCRdb's copy carries only in-frame clones and drops some. The sample lists about 110,000 clones, approximately 90% occurring once. Findings and caveats of the study: Doses of 0.1 to 3.0 mg/kg were accompanied by clonal expansion of CD4+ and CD8+ blood T cells by week 6. Relatively little clonal expansion, among the lowest observed, appeared in partial responders at 0.1-3.0 mg/kg.

Note on this clone: Antigen: not known.

The sequence came from an adult with an advanced solid tumor such as melanoma, head and neck, liver or kidney cancer. The specimen was CD4+ or CD8+ T cells sorted from blood, collected in a trial of the OX40 agonist ivuxolimab.

The CDR3 DNA follows: TGTGCCACCAAGACAGGGTTCTCCTACGAGCAGTACTTC. Translated: CATKTGFSYEQYF. V gene TRBV25-1 combines with J gene TRBJ2-7; 7 bases fit TRBD1. With V trimmed by 10 bases and J by 0 bases, 6 bases remained unmatched. CDR1 and CDR2 from the germline V gene are MGHDK and SYGVNS. This CDR3 is 13 amino acids long.